This T cell receptor beta chain was sequenced for a study of T cells in Graves' hyperthyroidism and ophthalmopathy. Authors of the study amplified TCR beta CDR3 regions from RNA transcripts. When the TCR CDR3 underwent first-round RT-PCR, the HTBI primer set was used. TCRdb ran MiXCR on the multiplex PCR reads and lists one entry per CDR3 protein. The table includes roughly 300,000 distinct CDR3 sequences, around 13% detected once. Study-level results: Ophthalmopathy stood apart from stable hyperthyroidism in a 13 V-J model. Blood also carried most thyroid clonotypes expanded above 0.001.

Many counts were recorded for this clonotype. Antigen: not known. Per germline, CDR1 MDHEN and CDR2 SYDVKM. Unmatched junction bases numbered 6, after V lost 3 bases and J lost 4 bases. The CDR3 extends over 15 amino acids. Graves' hyperthyroidism was deemed stable absent ophthalmopathy progression within 18 months. The study excluded patients with uncontrolled infection, other autoimmune disease, pregnancy or lactation. The clonotype was recovered from a woman aged 25 to 39 with Graves' hyperthyroidism. Sequenced input: blood. This chain connects TRBV28 to TRBJ2-1; 7 bases match TRBD2. CDR3 nucleotides: TGTGCCAGCAGTTTGAGACTAGCATTTTACAATGAGCAGTTCTTC. Residues: CASSLRLAFYNEQFF.